The present TCR beta chain was sequenced within a study of human versus mouse CDR3 diversity and MHC coevolution. With 7 bases removed from V and 11 bases from J, the gap between germline ends came to 18 bases. The V gene's germline CDR1 is MNHEY and CDR2 SMNVEV (reference sequence). This CDR3 region has 13 residues. Generated by immunoSEQ multiplex PCR, the TCRdb table keeps only in-frame clones and is missing some. Of roughly 81,000 clones in the sample, around 93% were seen once. The table lists this clone with a count of one. The receptor comes from a person aged 25 to 69 in good health. The rearrangement joins TRBV27 to TRBJ1-5; D is undetermined. Sequences were obtained from naive CD4+ T cells from blood. Subset indicated: CD45RO-negative CD62L-positive naive CD4 T cells. The CDR3 spells CASIPKRIAAQHF. CDR3 in DNA: TGTGCCAGCATTCCAAAAAGGATTGCGGCCCAGCATTTT.